This T cell receptor (beta chain) comes out of a study of blood T cells in healthy people across ages. This clonotype was recorded at least ten times. The CDR3 length is 13 residues. V was shortened by 6 bases and J by 4 bases, with 12 bases between the two germline ends. Next came a second PCR, run for about 6 to 12 cycles, which used a sample-barcoded 5' primer along with a J-beta primer mix. TCRdb analysed the 5' RACE reads with MiXCR anew, one entry per CDR3 protein. The table records roughly 680,000 distinct CDR3 sequences, over 40% of them present only once. This clonotype originated in a woman of 80 years or more in good health. The specimen sequenced was blood. J is TRBJ1-2 and V is TRBV12-3 or TRBV12-4; D gene uncertain. CDR3 protein: CASSPDPSYGYTF. CDR3 bases: TGTGCCAGCAGCCCGGACCCTTCCTATGGCTACACCTTC.